The present T cell receptor (beta chain) was sequenced within a study of metastatic and nonmetastatic thyroid tumors. Across the whole study: Repertoire comparison spanned blood and tumor or nodule tissue of malignant and benign thyroid patients.

Each patient went into thyroid surgery without having received any treatment. Authors' processing steps: In papillary thyroid cancer, a distant-metastasis classifier was built using CDR3 differences across clinicopathological groups. TCRdb re-called the PCR reads via MiXCR. TCRdb assigned the V and J calls; the authors' analysis was not used. This sample has about 92,000 clones, with under 15% found just once. As to this clone: The antigen remains unidentified.

General observations from the study: It was reportedly found that TCR beta diversity was significantly higher in malignant thyroid tumors than in benign nodules, a difference seen in both blood and tumor samples.

From germline, CDR1 is MGHRA and CDR2 YSYEKL. Trimming pared 1 base from V and 0 bases from J, leaving 9 bases between. CDR3 length: 16 amino acids. The sample comprised blood. V and J are TRBV4-1 and TRBJ2-2; TRBD2 might be the D (7 bases). The sequence was obtained from a female donor with papillary thyroid cancer or a benign thyroid nodule (not recorded which). Some clones in this sample may be carry-over from other donors' samples. The CDR3 DNA follows: TGCGCCAGCAGCCAAGGGGGGGGCTCGAACACCGGGGAGCTGTTTTTT. It specifies CASSQGGGSNTGELFF.